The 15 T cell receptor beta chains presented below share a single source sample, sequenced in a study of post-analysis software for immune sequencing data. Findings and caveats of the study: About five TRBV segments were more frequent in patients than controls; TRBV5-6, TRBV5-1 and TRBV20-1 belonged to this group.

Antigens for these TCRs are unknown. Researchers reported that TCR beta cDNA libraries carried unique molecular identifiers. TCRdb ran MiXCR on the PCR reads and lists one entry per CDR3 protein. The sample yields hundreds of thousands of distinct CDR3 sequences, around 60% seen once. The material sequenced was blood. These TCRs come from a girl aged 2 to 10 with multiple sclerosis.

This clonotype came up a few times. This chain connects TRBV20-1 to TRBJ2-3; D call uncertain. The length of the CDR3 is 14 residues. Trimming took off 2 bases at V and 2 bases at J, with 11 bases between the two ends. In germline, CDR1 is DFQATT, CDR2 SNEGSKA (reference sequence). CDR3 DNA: TGCAGTGCTAGATCCAATGGGCACACAGATACGCAGTATTTT. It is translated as CSARSNGHTDTQYF.

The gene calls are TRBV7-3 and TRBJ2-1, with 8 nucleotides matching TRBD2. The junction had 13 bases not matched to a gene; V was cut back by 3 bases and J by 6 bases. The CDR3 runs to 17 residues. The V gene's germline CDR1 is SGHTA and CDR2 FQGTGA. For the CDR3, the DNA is TGTGCCAGCAGCTTCCAATCACGAGGACTAGCTGGCAATGAGCAGTTCTTC. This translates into CASSFQSRGLAGNEQFF.

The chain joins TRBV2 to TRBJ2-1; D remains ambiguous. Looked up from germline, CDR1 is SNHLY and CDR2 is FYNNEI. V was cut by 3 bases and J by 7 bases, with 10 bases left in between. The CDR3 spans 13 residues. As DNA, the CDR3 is TGTGCCAGCAGTGATGGGCGTGGGAATGAGCAGTTCTTC. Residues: CASSDGRGNEQFF.

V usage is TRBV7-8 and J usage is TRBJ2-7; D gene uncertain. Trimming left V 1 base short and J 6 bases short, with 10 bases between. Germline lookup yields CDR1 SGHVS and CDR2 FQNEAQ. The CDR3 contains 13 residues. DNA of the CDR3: TGTGCCAGCAGCTTAGGGGATAGTAGCGAGCAGTACTTC. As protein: CASSLGDSSEQYF.

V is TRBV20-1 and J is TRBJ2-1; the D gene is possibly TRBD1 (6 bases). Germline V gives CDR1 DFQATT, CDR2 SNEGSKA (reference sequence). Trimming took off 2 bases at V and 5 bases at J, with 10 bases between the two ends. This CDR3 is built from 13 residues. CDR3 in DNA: TGCAGTGCTAGACAGGGGCGAGACAATGAGCAGTTCTTC. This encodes CSARQGRDNEQFF.

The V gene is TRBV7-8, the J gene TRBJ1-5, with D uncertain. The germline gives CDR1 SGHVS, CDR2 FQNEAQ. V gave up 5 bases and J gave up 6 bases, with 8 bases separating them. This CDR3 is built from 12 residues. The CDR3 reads CASSPAAQPQHF. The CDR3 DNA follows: TGTGCCAGCAGCCCCGCGGCTCAGCCCCAGCATTTT.

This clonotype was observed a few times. CDR3 bases: TGTGCCAGCAGTTACTCGAGGACTAGCGGGGGGCTCACAGATACGCAGTATTTT. It translates to CASSYSRTSGGLTDTQYF. V and J are TRBV6-2 or TRBV6-3 and TRBJ2-3, with 14 bases identical to TRBD2. J lost 2 bases, V lost 0 bases, and 4 bases had no gene match. The germline gives CDR1 MNHEY, CDR2 SVGEGT. The CDR3 is made up of 18 amino acids.

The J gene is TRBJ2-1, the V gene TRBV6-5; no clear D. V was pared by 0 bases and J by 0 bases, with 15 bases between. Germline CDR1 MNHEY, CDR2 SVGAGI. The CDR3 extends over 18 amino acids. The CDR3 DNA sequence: TGTGCCAGCAGTTACTCGTTAAGTCCACTCGGCTCCTACAATGAGCAGTTCTTC. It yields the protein CASSYSLSPLGSYNEQFF.

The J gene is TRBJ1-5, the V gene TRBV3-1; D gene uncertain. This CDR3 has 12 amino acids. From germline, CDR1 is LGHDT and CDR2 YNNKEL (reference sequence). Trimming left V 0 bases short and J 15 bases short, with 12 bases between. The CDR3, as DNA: TGTGCCAGCAGCCAAGATGAGGGCGGTTTGCATTTT. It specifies CASSQDEGGLHF.

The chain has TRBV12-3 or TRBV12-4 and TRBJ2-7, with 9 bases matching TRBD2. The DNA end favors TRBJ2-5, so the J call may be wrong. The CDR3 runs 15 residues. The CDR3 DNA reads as TGTGCCAGCAGTCCCCATAGCGGGAGTGGCGAGACCCAGTACTTC. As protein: CASSPHSGSGETQYF.

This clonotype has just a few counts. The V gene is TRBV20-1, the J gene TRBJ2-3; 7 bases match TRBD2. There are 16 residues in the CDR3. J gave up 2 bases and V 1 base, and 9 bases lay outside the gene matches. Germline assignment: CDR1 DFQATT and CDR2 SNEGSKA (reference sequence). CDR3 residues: CSARVFVGGITDTQYF. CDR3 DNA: TGCAGTGCTAGAGTATTCGTCGGGGGGATCACAGATACGCAGTATTTT.

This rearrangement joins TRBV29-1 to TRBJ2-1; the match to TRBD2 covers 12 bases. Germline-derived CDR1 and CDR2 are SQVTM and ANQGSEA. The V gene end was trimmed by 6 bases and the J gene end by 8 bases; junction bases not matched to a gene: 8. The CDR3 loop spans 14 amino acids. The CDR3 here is CSVPRLAGGDEQFF. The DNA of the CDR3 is TGCAGCGTACCCAGGCTAGCGGGAGGGGATGAGCAGTTCTTC.

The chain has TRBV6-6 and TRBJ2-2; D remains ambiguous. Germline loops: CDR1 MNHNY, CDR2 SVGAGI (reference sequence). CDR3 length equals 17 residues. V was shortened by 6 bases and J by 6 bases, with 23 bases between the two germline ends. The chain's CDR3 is CASRSTGSSGPAGELFF. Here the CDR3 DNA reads TGTGCCAGCAGATCAACGGGCAGCTCCGGGCCGGCCGGGGAGCTGTTTTTT.

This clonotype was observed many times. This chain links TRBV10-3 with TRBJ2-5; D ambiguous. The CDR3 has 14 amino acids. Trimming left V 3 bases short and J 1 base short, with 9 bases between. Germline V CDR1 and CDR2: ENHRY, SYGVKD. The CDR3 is CAISDKLRQETQYF. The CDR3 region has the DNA TGTGCCATCAGTGATAAACTCCGCCAAGAGACCCAGTACTTC.

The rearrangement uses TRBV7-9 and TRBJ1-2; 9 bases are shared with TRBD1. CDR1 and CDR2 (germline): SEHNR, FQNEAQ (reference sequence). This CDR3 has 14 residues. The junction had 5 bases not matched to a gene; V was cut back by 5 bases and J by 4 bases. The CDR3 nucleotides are TGTGCCAGCAGCAGCTCACAGGGGGCCTATGGCTACACCTTC. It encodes CASSSSQGAYGYTF. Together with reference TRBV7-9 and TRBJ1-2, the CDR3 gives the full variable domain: DTGVSQNPRHKITKRGQNVTFRCDPISEHNRLYWYRQTLGQGPEFLTYFQNEAQLEKSRLLSDRFSAERPKGSFSTLEIQRTEQGDSAMYLCASSSSQGAYGYTFGSGTRLTVV.